This T cell receptor beta chain was recovered during a study of cytomegalovirus exposure and HLA in healthy donors. Primers: 60 Vbeta forward and 13 Jbeta reverse. Sequencing used immunoSEQ multiplex PCR; TCRdb keeps in-frame clones, though not all of them. The profile covers around 130,000 clones, with about 8.5% appearing a single time and 5% to 6% taken by the ten largest. This clonotype was obtained from a man aged 40-49 years in good health and CMV-seronegative. The sequencing sample was made of PBMCs.

This CDR3 is CASSDGDSQYF. The CDR3 DNA follows: TGTGCCAGCAGTGATGGGGACTCCCAGTACTTC. The chain carries TRBV2 and TRBJ2-5, with a tentative D call TRBD2 (6 bases). The V gene lost 3 bases and the J gene lost 9 bases, with 8 bases spanning the gap. This CDR3 region has 11 residues. Germline V gene lookup returns CDR1 SNHLY and CDR2 FYNNEI.